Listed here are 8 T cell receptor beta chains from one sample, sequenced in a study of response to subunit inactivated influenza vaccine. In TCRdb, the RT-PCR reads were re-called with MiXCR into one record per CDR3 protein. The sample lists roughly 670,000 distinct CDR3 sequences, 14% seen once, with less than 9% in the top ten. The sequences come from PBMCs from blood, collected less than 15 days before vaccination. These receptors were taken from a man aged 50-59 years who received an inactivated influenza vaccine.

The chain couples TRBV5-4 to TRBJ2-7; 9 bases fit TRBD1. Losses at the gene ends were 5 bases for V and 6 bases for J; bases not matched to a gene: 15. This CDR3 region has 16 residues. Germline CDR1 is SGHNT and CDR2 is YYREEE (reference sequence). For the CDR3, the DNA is TGTGCCAGCAGTCGGAGAGACAGGGGGAAAAGTGCCGAGCAGTACTTC. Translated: CASSRRDRGKSAEQYF.

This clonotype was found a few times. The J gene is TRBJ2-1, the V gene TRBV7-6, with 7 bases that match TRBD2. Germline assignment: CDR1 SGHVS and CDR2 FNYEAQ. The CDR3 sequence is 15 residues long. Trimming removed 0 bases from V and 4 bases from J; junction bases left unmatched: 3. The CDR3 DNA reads TGTGCCAGCAGCTTAGCGCCTAGCGGTTACAATGAGCAGTTCTTC. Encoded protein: CASSLAPSGYNEQFF.

CDR3 residues: CASSLTLVVEQFF. The CDR3 DNA is TGTGCCAGCAGCTTGACGCTAGTGGTTGAGCAGTTCTTC. The chain links TRBV11-2 to TRBJ2-1; D is ambiguous. Germline V lookup: CDR1 SGHAT, CDR2 FQNNGV. This CDR3 is 13 amino acids long. The V gene lost 3 bases and the J gene lost 9 bases, with 12 bases spanning the gap.

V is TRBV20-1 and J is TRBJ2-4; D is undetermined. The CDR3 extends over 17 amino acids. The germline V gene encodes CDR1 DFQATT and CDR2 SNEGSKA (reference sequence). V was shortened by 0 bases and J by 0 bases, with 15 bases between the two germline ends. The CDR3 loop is CSARESLSALAKNIQYF. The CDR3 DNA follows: TGCAGTGCTAGAGAGTCATTGAGCGCCTTAGCCAAAAACATTCAGTACTTC.

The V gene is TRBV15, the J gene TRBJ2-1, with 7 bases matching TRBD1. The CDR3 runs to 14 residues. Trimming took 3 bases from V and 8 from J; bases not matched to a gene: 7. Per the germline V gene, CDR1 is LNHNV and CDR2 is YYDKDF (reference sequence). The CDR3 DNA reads TGTGCCACCAGCAGCTCGACAGGGTTCGATGAGCAGTTCTTC. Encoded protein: CATSSSTGFDEQFF.

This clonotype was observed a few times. This CDR3 is CASSLLSSEQYF. CDR3 nucleotides: TGTGCCAGCAGCTTATTGAGTAGTGAGCAGTACTTC. The genes are TRBV7-9 and TRBJ2-7, with unresolved D. The ends were cut back, 2 bases at V and 7 bases at J, with 9 bases in the middle. Germline CDR1 reads SEHNR; CDR2 reads FQNEAQ (reference sequence). The CDR3 spans 12 residues.

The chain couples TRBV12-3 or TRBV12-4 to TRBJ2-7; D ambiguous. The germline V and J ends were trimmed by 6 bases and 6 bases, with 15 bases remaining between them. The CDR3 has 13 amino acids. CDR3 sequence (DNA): TGTGCCAGCAGCTCAAGACCAGTCGGCGAGCAGTACTTC. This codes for CASSSRPVGEQYF.

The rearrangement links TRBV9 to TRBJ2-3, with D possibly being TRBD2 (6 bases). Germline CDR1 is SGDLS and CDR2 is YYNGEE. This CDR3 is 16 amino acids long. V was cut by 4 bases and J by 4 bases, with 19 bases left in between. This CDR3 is CASSPSGRLVADTQYF. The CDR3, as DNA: TGTGCCAGCAGCCCCTCAGGCCGACTAGTTGCAGATACGCAGTATTTT. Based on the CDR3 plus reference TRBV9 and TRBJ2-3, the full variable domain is DSGVTQTPKHLITATGQRVTLRCSPRSGDLSVYWYQQSLDQGLQFLIQYYNGEERAKGNILERFSAQQFPDLHSELNLSSLELGDSALYFCASSPSGRLVADTQYFGPGTRLTVL.